This section outlines one TCR beta chain sequence together with its context. The sample belongs to a study of beta chain features in type 1 diabetes. The entirety of the isolated RNA underwent reverse transcription, so expressed TCRB transcripts were sequenced. Assay: immunoSEQ multiplex PCR; the TCRdb copy retains only in-frame clones and omits some. The data hold about half a million clones, with about 30% observed a single time. The V and J ends lost 7 bases and 1 base respectively, with 5 bases between them. The CDR3 runs 12 residues. In germline, CDR1 is SQVTM, CDR2 ANQGSEA. Sequenced sample: naive CD4+ T cells from blood. This TCR was sampled from a man younger than 35 in good health. The chain employs TRBV29-1 and TRBJ2-6; D unclear. CDR3 bases: TGCAGCGGTGTTTCTGGGGCCAACGTCCTGACTTTC. It codes for CSGVSGANVLTF.